Each of the 10 T cell receptor beta chains below was sequenced from the same sample in a study of regulatory T cells in long-lasting Graves disease. The sample's time point: persistent/refractory GD, antithyroid drugs over 5 years with positive TRAb. Construction of the TCR library relied on RNA isolated from PBMCs. Libraries of TCR beta came from iRepertoire HTBI primers plus Arm-PCR of CDR3 regions. TCRdb re-analysed the multiplex PCR reads in MiXCR, keeping a single row per CDR3 protein. The sample has some 470,000 distinct CDR3 sequences; approximately 21% are singletons. This sample comprised peripheral blood mononuclear cells (PBMCs), obtained when the disease was refractory, from a patient treated with antithyroid drugs. Receptors originate from a female donor with Graves disease.

V and J are TRBV7-2 and TRBJ2-2, with D perhaps TRBD1 (6 bases). V lost 0 bases, J lost 4 bases, and 9 bases lay in between. From germline, CDR1 is SGHTA and CDR2 FQGNSA. The CDR3 has 15 amino acids. Written as DNA, the CDR3 is TGTGCCAGCAGCTTAGCGGGGACAAGCACCGGGGAGCTGTTTTTT. The encoded protein is CASSLAGTSTGELFF. Together with reference TRBV7-2 and TRBJ2-2, the CDR3 gives the full variable domain: GAGVSQSPSNKVTEKGKDVELRCDPISGHTALYWYRQSLGQGLEFLIYFQGNSAPDKSGLPSDRFSAERTGGSVSTLTIQRTQQEDSAVYLCASSLAGTSTGELFFGEGSRLTVL.

This clonotype was picked up many times. The chain couples TRBV12-3 or TRBV12-4 to TRBJ1-1, with D uncertain. The germline V and J ends were trimmed by 0 bases and 10 bases, with 9 bases remaining between them. The CDR3 has 12 amino acids. CDR3 nucleotides: TGTGCCAGCAGTTTAGCTGTTCACCGAGCTTTCTTT. Its translation: CASSLAVHRAFF.

This clonotype has only a few counts. The chain couples TRBV7-8 to TRBJ1-5; tentative D call: TRBD1 (6 bases). The CDR3 spans 15 residues. Germline values: CDR1 SGHVS, CDR2 FQNEAQ. Deletions cut 4 bases from V and 5 bases from J, with 15 bases between. This CDR3 reads CASSSRGYDHQPQHF. The CDR3, as DNA: TGTGCCAGCAGCTCCAGGGGATACGATCATCAGCCCCAGCATTTT.

This clonotype was seen many times. The genes are TRBV28 and TRBJ1-6, with 8 bases aligning to TRBD1. The CDR3 is made up of 15 amino acids. CDR1 and CDR2 from the germline V gene are MDHEN and SYDVKM. The ends lost 6 bases at V and 7 bases at J; junction bases unmatched: 8. CDR3 loop: CASRGGQEGNSPLHF. CDR3 DNA sequence: TGTGCCAGCAGGGGGGGACAGGAGGGCAATTCACCCCTCCACTTT.

The V gene is TRBV3-1, the J gene TRBJ1-2; D is uncertain. Germline V gene sequence: CDR1 LGHDT, CDR2 YNNKEL (reference sequence). The CDR3 totals 14 residues. V gave up 4 bases and J gave up 4 bases, with 13 bases separating them. CDR3 sequence reads: CASSPGSVPYGYTF. In nucleotides, the CDR3 is TGTGCCAGCAGCCCCGGTTCAGTGCCCTATGGCTACACCTTC. Full variable domain (remainder filled in from reference TRBV3-1 and TRBJ1-2): DTAVSQTPKYLVTQMGNDKSIKCEQNLGHDTMYWYKQDSKKFLKIMFSYNNKELIINETVPNRFSPKSPDKAHLNLHINSLELGDSAVYFCASSPGSVPYGYTFGSGTRLTVV.

This clonotype was seen repeatedly, ten times or more. The rearrangement uses TRBV7-8 and TRBJ2-7; 8 bases match TRBD1. The CDR3 runs to 15 residues. J gave up 4 bases and V 3 bases, and 8 bases lay outside the gene matches. CDR1 is SGHVS, CDR2 FQNEAQ, per germline. Here the CDR3 DNA reads TGTGCCAGCAGCTTTTCGGGACAGGCGCCATACGAGCAGTACTTC. Amino acid sequence: CASSFSGQAPYEQYF.

The V gene is TRBV20-1, the J gene TRBJ2-3; 12 nucleotides match TRBD2. The CDR3 is 14 residues long. Unmatched junction bases numbered 7, after V lost 5 bases and J lost 7 bases. Germline assignment: CDR1 DFQATT and CDR2 SNEGSKA (reference sequence). CDR3 sequence: CSARSSGGGNTQYF. CDR3 nucleotide sequence: TGCAGTGCTCGTTCTAGCGGGGGGGGGAATACGCAGTATTTT.

As DNA, the CDR3 is TGCAGCGTTGAATTCGTTCTAGCGGGAGTAAACGAGCAGTACTTC. Protein product: CSVEFVLAGVNEQYF. The V and J genes are TRBV29-1 and TRBJ2-7, with 10 bases lining up with TRBD2. The CDR3 has 15 residues. Germline CDR1 is SQVTM and CDR2 is ANQGSEA. The J segment lost 5 bases and the V segment lost 2 bases, leaving 9 bases of the junction unmatched.

The chain uses TRBV7-2 and TRBJ2-5; 14 nucleotides agree with TRBD2. Looked up from germline, CDR1 is SGHTA and CDR2 is FQGNSA. Trimming took 1 base from V and 3 from J; bases not matched to a gene: 13. The CDR3 is made up of 20 amino acids. CDR3: CASSLEGLAGVRTWEETQYF. For the CDR3, the DNA is TGTGCCAGCAGCTTAGAGGGACTAGCGGGAGTTAGGACTTGGGAAGAGACCCAGTACTTC.

This clonotype was observed at least ten times. This sequence joins TRBV7-9 and TRBJ1-4; D possibly corresponds to TRBD1 (5 bases). CDR1 is SEHNR, CDR2 FQNEAQ, per germline (reference sequence). V was clipped by 3 bases and J by 2 bases, with 13 bases between them. The CDR3 has 16 residues. CDR3 in DNA: TGTGCCAGCAGCTTCGAATGGGGACCCACTAATGAAAAACTGTTTTTT. Protein product: CASSFEWGPTNEKLFF.